This T cell receptor beta chain was identified during a study of T cells after yellow fever vaccination. Study outcomes and limitations: A large majority of primary-vaccination clones showed up again after the booster (96% CD4, around 90% CD8). Abundant bulk-derived clonotypes could contaminate FACS-sorted repertoires.

A word on this clonotype: The antigen remains undetermined.

Germline V lookup: CDR1 SGHRS, CDR2 YFSETQ. The CDR3 length is 13 residues. J lost 4 bases, V lost 4 bases, and 3 bases had no gene match. The study made its TCR cDNA through 5'RACE template switching. That step introduced a universal primer site along with UMIs. TCRdb redid the calling of the 5' RACE reads with MiXCR, one entry per CDR3 protein. Of approximately 300,000 distinct CDR3 sequences detected, 8.5% to 10% appear once; the ten largest clones hold under 20%. The V and J genes are TRBV5-1 and TRBJ1-1; 8 bases are a match to TRBD1. The sequence was obtained from a man between 18 and 35 years old who received the YFV17D yellow fever vaccine. The sample consisted of PBMCs, taken on the day of the first yellow fever vaccination. CDR3 bases: TGCGCCAGCAGCGGACAGGGCGCCACTGAAGCTTTCTTT. This encodes CASSGQGATEAFF.